The rows below give T cell receptor beta chains drawn from one sample of a study of glioma-infiltrating T cells after dendritic cell vaccination. Method: immunoSEQ multiplex PCR; TCRdb's copy keeps in-frame clones and lacks some. The sample holds roughly 88,000 clones; over 75% are singletons and the top ten take 2% to 2.5%. Material: blood, obtained after dendritic cell vaccination. Receptor source: a human donor with glioblastoma. Both conserved end residues are part of each CDR3. A D gene is named only where the DNA matches it firmly. Expanded clones are given a class, and other clones once, few, many or no size at all.

J: TRBJ1-1
size: -
V: TRBV14
D: -
CDR3: CASSKTTGFNTEAFF
DNA: TGTGCCAGCAGCAAGACTACAGGGTTCAACACTGAAGCTTTCTTT

J: TRBJ1-6
size: many
V: TRBV10-1
D: -
CDR3: CASPPPGNNSPLHF
DNA: TGCGCCAGCCCCCCCCCGGGTAATAATTCACCCCTCCACTTT

J: TRBJ2-1
size: -
V: TRBV5-1
D: TRBD1
CDR3: CASSIETGAYNEQFF
DNA: TGCGCCAGCAGTATTGAGACAGGGGCTTACAATGAGCAGTTCTTC

J: TRBJ2-3
size: -
V: TRBV5-4
D: TRBD2
CDR3: CASSPGGSGRALGADTQYF
DNA: TGTGCCAGCAGCCCTGGGGGGAGCGGGAGGGCCCTGGGGGCAGATACGCAGTATTTT

J: TRBJ2-5
size: -
V: TRBV4-1
D: TRBD1
CDR3: CASSPLDRGLSASYF
DNA: TGCGCCAGCAGCCCCTTGGACAGGGGGCTTTCGGCGTCTTACTTC

J: TRBJ1-3
size: -
V: TRBV12-5
D: -
CDR3: CASGPPGGLGRNTIYF
DNA: TGTGCTAGTGGCCCACCCGGGGGGTTGGGGAGAAACACCATATATTTT

J: TRBJ2-7
size: -
V: TRBV28
D: -
CDR3: CASSLSAGYSYEQYF
DNA: TGTGCCAGCAGTTTATCAGCAGGGTACTCCTACGAGCAGTACTTC

J: TRBJ1-2
size: -
V: TRBV2
D: TRBD1
CDR3: CASRGTGKDGYTF
DNA: TGTGCCAGCAGGGGGACAGGGAAGGATGGCTACACCTTC

J: TRBJ2-2
size: -
V: TRBV18
D: -
CDR3: CASSPGSSISGELFF
DNA: TGTGCCAGCTCACCGGGCTCCAGCATATCCGGGGAGCTGTTTTTT

J: TRBJ1-3
size: -
V: TRBV15
D: TRBD1
CDR3: CATSRDRGTGASGNTIYF
DNA: TGTGCCACCAGCAGAGATAGGGGGACAGGGGCCTCTGGAAACACCATATATTTT

J: TRBJ1-4
size: -
V: TRBV6-5
D: -
CDR3: CASSYRGPNEKLFF
DNA: TGTGCCAGCAGTTACAGGGGCCCTAATGAAAAACTGTTTTTT

J: TRBJ2-3
size: -
V: TRBV6-5
D: -
CDR3: CASSSPGDGADTQYF
DNA: TGTGCCAGCAGTTCCCCGGGGGACGGGGCAGATACGCAGTATTTT

J: TRBJ1-6
size: -
V: TRBV18
D: TRBD1
CDR3: CASSPGTGANSPLHF
DNA: TGTGCCAGCTCACCCGGGACAGGAGCGAATTCACCCCTCCACTTT

J: TRBJ2-7
size: -
V: TRBV2
D: -
CDR3: CASSDSGGGHEQYF
DNA: TGTGCCAGCAGTGATAGTGGGGGCGGACACGAGCAGTACTTC

J: TRBJ2-1
size: once
V: TRBV6-5
D: -
CDR3: CASSYYITSSYNEQFF
DNA: TGTGCCAGCAGTTATTATATCACGAGCTCCTACAATGAGCAGTTCTTC

J: TRBJ2-2
size: -
V: TRBV7-7
D: TRBD1
CDR3: CASSLTGLGTGELFF
DNA: TGTGCCAGCAGTCTGACAGGGTTGGGCACCGGGGAGCTGTTTTTT

J: TRBJ2-1
size: few
V: TRBV29-1
D: -
CDR3: CSAKRDRSYNEQFF
DNA: TGCAGCGCGAAGCGGGACAGGAGTTACAATGAGCAGTTCTTC

J: TRBJ2-5
size: -
V: TRBV7-6
D: -
CDR3: CASSQQGQETQYF
DNA: TGTGCCAGCAGCCAACAGGGTCAAGAGACCCAGTACTTC

J: TRBJ1-5
size: -
V: TRBV6-1
D: -
CDR3: CASRPDYSNQPQHF
DNA: TGTGCCAGCAGGCCAGACTATAGCAATCAGCCCCAGCATTTT

J: TRBJ2-5
size: -
V: TRBV12-5
D: TRBD1
CDR3: CASGARGLMETQYF
DNA: TGTGCTAGTGGTGCAAGGGGGCTGATGGAGACCCAGTACTTC

J: TRBJ2-3
size: -
V: TRBV5-1
D: TRBD2
CDR3: CASSGRTSGGSDTQYF
DNA: TGCGCCAGCAGCGGGAGGACTAGCGGGGGCTCAGATACGCAGTATTTT

J: TRBJ2-7
size: -
V: TRBV5-1
D: -
CDR3: CASSLEAGGSQYF
DNA: TGCGCCAGCAGCTTGGAGGCAGGGGGGAGTCAGTACTTC

J: TRBJ1-6
size: few
V: TRBV19
D: -
CDR3: CASSISGTNSPLHF
DNA: TGTGCCAGTAGTATATCAGGGACAAATTCACCCCTCCACTTT

J: TRBJ2-5
size: -
V: TRBV7-2
D: TRBD1
CDR3: CASSLVATGEGETQYF
DNA: TGTGCCAGCAGCTTAGTAGCGACAGGGGAAGGAGAGACCCAGTACTTC

J: TRBJ1-1
size: -
V: TRBV5-1
D: TRBD1
CDR3: CASSFSDRGGTEAFF
DNA: TGCGCCAGCAGCTTCTCGGACAGGGGAGGGACTGAAGCTTTCTTT

J: TRBJ2-3
size: -
V: TRBV4-2
D: TRBD2
CDR3: CASSIIAGGKDTQYF
DNA: TGTGCCAGCAGCATCATAGCGGGAGGAAAGGATACGCAGTATTTT

J: TRBJ1-5
size: -
V: TRBV4-1
D: -
CDR3: CASSQDGGYRPQHF
DNA: TGCGCCAGCAGCCAAGATGGGGGGTATAGGCCCCAGCATTTT

J: TRBJ2-5
size: -
V: TRBV9
D: TRBD2
CDR3: CASSVDHEGRPSGSKTQYF
DNA: TGTGCCAGCAGCGTAGACCACGAGGGGCGGCCTAGCGGGAGTAAGACCCAGTACTTC

J: TRBJ2-5
size: once
V: TRBV5-4
D: TRBD2
CDR3: CASSFGGSSQETQYF
DNA: TGTGCCAGCAGCTTTGGCGGGAGTTCCCAAGAGACCCAGTACTTC

J: TRBJ1-2
size: -
V: TRBV27
D: TRBD1
CDR3: CAAAEDRENGYTF
DNA: TGTGCCGCGGCTGAGGACAGGGAAAATGGCTACACCTTC

J: TRBJ2-1
size: once
V: TRBV7-3
D: -
CDR3: CASSQAGLPLNEQFF
DNA: TGTGCCAGCAGCCAAGCTGGACTTCCCTTGAATGAGCAGTTCTTC

J: TRBJ1-1
size: -
V: TRBV11-1
D: TRBD1
CDR3: CASSPGTGGTEAFF
DNA: TGTGCCAGCAGTCCTGGGACAGGGGGCACTGAAGCTTTCTTT

J: TRBJ1-2
size: -
V: TRBV29-1
D: -
CDR3: CSVSTGANYGYTF
DNA: TGCAGCGTCTCGACGGGAGCTAACTATGGCTACACCTTC

J: TRBJ2-5
size: -
V: TRBV19
D: -
CDR3: CASSPRTVTQETQYF
DNA: TGTGCCAGTAGTCCCCGGACAGTAACCCAAGAGACCCAGTACTTC

J: TRBJ2-3
size: -
V: TRBV5-1
D: -
CDR3: CASSLQQGRTDTQYF
DNA: TGCGCCAGCAGCCTCCAACAGGGACGCACAGATACGCAGTATTTT

J: TRBJ2-7
size: -
V: TRBV6-1
D: TRBD1
CDR3: CASSGTLGQGVYEQYF
DNA: TGTGCCAGCAGTGGCACCTTGGGACAGGGGGTCTACGAGCAGTACTTC

J: TRBJ1-2
size: -
V: TRBV19
D: -
CDR3: CASSFQGRFNYGYTF
DNA: TGTGCCAGTAGTTTCCAGGGGCGTTTTAACTATGGCTACACCTTC

J: TRBJ1-2
size: -
V: TRBV14
D: -
CDR3: CASSQVTGLRYGYTF
DNA: TGTGCCAGCAGCCAAGTAACAGGGCTTCGCTATGGCTACACCTTC

J: TRBJ2-1
size: -
V: TRBV19
D: -
CDR3: CASSKAAINEQFF
DNA: TGTGCCAGTAGTAAAGCGGCTATCAATGAGCAGTTCTTC

J: TRBJ1-2
size: -
V: TRBV27
D: -
CDR3: CASRLGQRYGYTF
DNA: TGTGCCAGCCGCCTCGGACAACGATATGGCTACACCTTC

J: TRBJ1-5
size: -
V: TRBV6-1
D: -
CDR3: CASSDRSNQPQHF
DNA: TGTGCCAGCAGTGACAGGAGCAATCAGCCCCAGCATTTT

J: TRBJ1-6
size: few
V: TRBV6-6
D: -
CDR3: CASSPPNSPLHF
DNA: TGTGCCAGCAGTCCTCCGAATTCACCCCTCCACTTT

J: TRBJ1-6
size: -
V: TRBV10-1
D: -
CDR3: CASKGGGRLNSPLHF
DNA: TGCGCCAGCAAGGGCGGAGGCAGACTTAATTCACCCCTCCACTTT

J: TRBJ1-4
size: once
V: TRBV6-6
D: TRBD1
CDR3: CASSNGQGAEKLFF
DNA: TGTGCCAGCAGCAATGGGCAGGGGGCCGAAAAACTGTTTTTT

J: TRBJ1-1
size: -
V: TRBV7-9
D: TRBD1
CDR3: CASSPGGTGKNTEAFF
DNA: TGTGCCAGCAGCCCAGGGGGGACGGGAAAGAACACTGAAGCTTTCTTT

J: TRBJ1-1
size: -
V: TRBV6-1
D: -
CDR3: CASSSPRGDTEAFF
DNA: TGTGCCAGCAGTTCCCCGCGGGGGGACACTGAAGCTTTCTTT